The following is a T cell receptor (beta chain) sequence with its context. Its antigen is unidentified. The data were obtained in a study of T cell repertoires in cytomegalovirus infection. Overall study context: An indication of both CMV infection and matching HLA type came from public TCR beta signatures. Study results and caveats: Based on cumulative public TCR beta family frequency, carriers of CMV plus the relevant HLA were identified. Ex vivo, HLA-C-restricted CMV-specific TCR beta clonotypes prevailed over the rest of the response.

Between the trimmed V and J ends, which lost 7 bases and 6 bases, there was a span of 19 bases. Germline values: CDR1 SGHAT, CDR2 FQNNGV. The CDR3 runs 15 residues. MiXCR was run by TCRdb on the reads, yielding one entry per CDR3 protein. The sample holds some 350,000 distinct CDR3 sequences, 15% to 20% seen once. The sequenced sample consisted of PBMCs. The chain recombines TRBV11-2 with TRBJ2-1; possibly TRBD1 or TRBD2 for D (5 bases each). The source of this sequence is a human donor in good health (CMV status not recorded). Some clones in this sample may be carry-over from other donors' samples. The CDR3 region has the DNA TGTGCCAGCACCCTTAGGTTGGGGGAGAGCAATGAGCAGTTCTTC. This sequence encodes CASTLRLGESNEQFF.